This TCR beta chain was obtained from a study of T-cell memory formation after mild COVID-19. The wider study: Largely donor-specific TCR clusters were found. Study results and limitations: CD8+ contracting clones occupied EMRA, while CD4+ ones occupied mainly CM and EM. CD4+ bias marked clones expanding day 15 to 37, unlike balanced contracting clones.

Constant-segment primers and 5'RACE yielded cDNA libraries for TCR alpha and TCR beta, each carrying sample barcodes and UMIs. TCRdb reprocessed the 5' RACE reads via MiXCR and lists one record per CDR3 protein. Of 250,000 to 300,000 distinct CDR3 sequences in the sample, around 15% were seen once. Many counts were recorded for this clonotype. The antigen is not known. V lost 7 bases and J 6 bases, leaving 16 bases between the germline ends. The CDR3 totals 13 residues. Germline CDR1 SQVTM, CDR2 ANQGSEA. The clonotype was recovered from a man aged 18 to 30 who had mild COVID-19 (a few samples of this study predate the infection). Cell type and time point are not known. The gene calls are TRBV29-1 and TRBJ2-1; no definite D call. Input material: PBMCs or a T cell subset sorted from them (not recorded which). CDR3 sequence: CSGLRPTSNEQFF. In DNA, the CDR3 is TGCAGCGGTCTCAGGCCTACGAGCAATGAGCAGTTCTTC.